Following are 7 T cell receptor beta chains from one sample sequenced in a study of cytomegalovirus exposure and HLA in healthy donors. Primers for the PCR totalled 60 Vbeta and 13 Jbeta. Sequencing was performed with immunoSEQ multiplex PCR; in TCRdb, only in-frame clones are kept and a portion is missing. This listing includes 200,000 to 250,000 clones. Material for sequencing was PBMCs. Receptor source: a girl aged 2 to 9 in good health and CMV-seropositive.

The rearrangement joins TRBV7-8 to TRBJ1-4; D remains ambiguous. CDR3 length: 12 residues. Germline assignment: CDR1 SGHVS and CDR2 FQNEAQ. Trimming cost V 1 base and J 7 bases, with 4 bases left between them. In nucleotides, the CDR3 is TGTGCCAGCAGCTTAGAGCCTGAAAAACTGTTTTTT. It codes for CASSLEPEKLFF.

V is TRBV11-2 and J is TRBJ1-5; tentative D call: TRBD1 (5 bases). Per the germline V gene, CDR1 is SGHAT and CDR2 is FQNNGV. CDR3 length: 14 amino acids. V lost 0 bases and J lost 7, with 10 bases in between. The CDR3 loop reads CASSLDRDGQPQHF. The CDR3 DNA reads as TGTGCCAGCAGCTTAGACAGGGATGGGCAGCCCCAGCATTTT. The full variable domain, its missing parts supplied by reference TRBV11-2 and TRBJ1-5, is EAGVAQSPRYKIIEKRQSVAFWCNPISGHATLYWYQQILGQGPKLLIQFQNNGVVDDSQLPKDRFSAERLKGVDSTLKIQPAKLEDSAVYLCASSLDRDGQPQHFGDGTRLSIL.

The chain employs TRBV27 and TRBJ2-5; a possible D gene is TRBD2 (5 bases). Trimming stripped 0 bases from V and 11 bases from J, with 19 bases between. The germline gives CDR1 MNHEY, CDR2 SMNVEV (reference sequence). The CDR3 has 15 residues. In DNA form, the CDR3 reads TGTGCCAGCAGTTTATCGGTGGAGGCCCTTAAGGAGCAGTACTTC. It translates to CASSLSVEALKEQYF.

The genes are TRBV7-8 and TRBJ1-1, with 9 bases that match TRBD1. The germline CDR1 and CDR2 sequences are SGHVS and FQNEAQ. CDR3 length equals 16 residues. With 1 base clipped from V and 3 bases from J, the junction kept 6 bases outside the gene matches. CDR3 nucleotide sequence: TGTGCCAGCAGCTTAGATAGGGACAGGGTAGACACTGAAGCTTTCTTT. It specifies CASSLDRDRVDTEAFF.

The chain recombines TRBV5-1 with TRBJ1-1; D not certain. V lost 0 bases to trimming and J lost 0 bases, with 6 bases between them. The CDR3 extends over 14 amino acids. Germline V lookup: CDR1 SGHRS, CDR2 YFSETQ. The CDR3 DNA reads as TGCGCCAGCAGCTTGGACAGTCTGAACACTGAAGCTTTCTTT. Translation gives CASSLDSLNTEAFF.

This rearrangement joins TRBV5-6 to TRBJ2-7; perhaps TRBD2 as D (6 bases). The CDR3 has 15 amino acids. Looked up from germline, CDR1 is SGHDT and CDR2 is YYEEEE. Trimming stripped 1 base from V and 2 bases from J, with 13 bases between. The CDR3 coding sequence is TGTGCCAGCAGCTTGACGGGGGACTCGACCTACGAGCAGTACTTC. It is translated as CASSLTGDSTYEQYF.

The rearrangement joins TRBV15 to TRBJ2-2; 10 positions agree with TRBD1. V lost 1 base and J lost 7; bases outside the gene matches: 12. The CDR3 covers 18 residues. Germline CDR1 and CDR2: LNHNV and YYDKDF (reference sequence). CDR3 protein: CATSRVFTGTGEGGELFF. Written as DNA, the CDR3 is TGTGCCACCAGCAGAGTCTTTACCGGGACAGGGGAAGGCGGGGAGCTGTTTTTT.